Listed below are T cell receptor beta chains from one sample, sequenced in a study of blood T cell repertoires in COVID-19. The table came from immunoSEQ multiplex PCR; TCRdb's copy has only in-frame clones and leaves some out. The table shows about 310,000 clones, with 75% to 90% occurring only once. The specimen sequenced was PBMCs or T cells enriched from blood (not recorded which). The receptors here all came from a woman aged 25 to 39 who had been exposed to COVID-19. CDR3s include the opening cysteine and the closing phenylalanine or tryptophan. The order of the fields is D gene, clone size, J gene, V gene, CDR3 DNA, CDR3 protein. D genes are given only for firm matches. Rows may omit the clone size; those that give it use once, few, many or a size class.

D gene: TRBD1
clone size: .
J gene: TRBJ1-3
V gene: TRBV5-6
CDR3 DNA: TGTGCCAGCAGCTTACCGGGACAGGTGGCTGGAAACACCATATATTTT
CDR3 protein: CASSLPGQVAGNTIYF

D gene: TRBD1
clone size: .
J gene: TRBJ2-7
V gene: TRBV18
CDR3 DNA: TGTGCCAGCTCGCCGGGACAGCACTACGAGCAGTACTTC
CDR3 protein: CASSPGQHYEQYF

D gene: TRBD1
clone size: .
J gene: TRBJ2-5
V gene: TRBV5-4
CDR3 DNA: TGTGCCAGCAGCCGTAGACAGGGGTACCAAGAGACCCAGTACTTC
CDR3 protein: CASSRRQGYQETQYF

D gene: TRBD1
clone size: .
J gene: TRBJ1-3
V gene: TRBV11-2
CDR3 DNA: TGTGCCAGCAGCCCCGGGACAGGGCCCACCATATATTTT
CDR3 protein: CASSPGTGPTIYF

D gene: .
clone size: .
J gene: TRBJ1-1
V gene: TRBV5-6
CDR3 DNA: TGTGCCAGCAGCCACTCGAACACTGAAGCTTTCTTT
CDR3 protein: CASSHSNTEAFF

D gene: .
clone size: once
J gene: TRBJ1-1
V gene: TRBV11-2
CDR3 DNA: TGTGCCAGCAGCCCAGTTGGGCTCACTGAAGCTTTCTTT
CDR3 protein: CASSPVGLTEAFF

D gene: .
clone size: .
J gene: TRBJ2-3
V gene: TRBV7-2
CDR3 DNA: TGTGCCAGCAGCGCCGTCGGGTTAGCTAGCACAGATACGCAGTATTTT
CDR3 protein: CASSAVGLASTDTQYF

D gene: .
clone size: .
J gene: TRBJ1-5
V gene: TRBV19
CDR3 DNA: TGTGCCAGTAGTTCCCTCCCTTCAGGTACCGTGGGCAATCAGCCCCAGCATTTT
CDR3 protein: CASSSLPSGTVGNQPQHF

D gene: .
clone size: .
J gene: TRBJ1-3
V gene: TRBV7-2
CDR3 DNA: TGTGCCAGCACCAAGAACAGGGCTAGCTCTGGAAACACCATATATTTT
CDR3 protein: CASTKNRASSGNTIYF

D gene: .
clone size: .
J gene: TRBJ2-3
V gene: TRBV3-1/TRBV3-2
CDR3 DNA: TGTGCCAGCAGCCAAGCTCGTCAGCGTGATACGCAGTATTTT
CDR3 protein: CASSQARQRDTQYF

D gene: TRBD1
clone size: .
J gene: TRBJ2-7
V gene: TRBV6-2/TRBV6-3
CDR3 DNA: TGTGCCAGCATCCCTGGGATCAGGACAGGCTCCACCTACGAGCAGTACTTC
CDR3 protein: CASIPGIRTGSTYEQYF

D gene: .
clone size: .
J gene: TRBJ1-3
V gene: TRBV27
CDR3 DNA: TGTGCCAGTGCGGGGGGTTCTGGAAACACCATATATTTT
CDR3 protein: CASAGGSGNTIYF

D gene: TRBD2
clone size: .
J gene: TRBJ2-7
V gene: TRBV9
CDR3 DNA: TGTGCCAGCAGTGGTAGCGGGGGGGCCAACGAGCAGTACTTC
CDR3 protein: CASSGSGGANEQYF

D gene: TRBD1
clone size: once
J gene: TRBJ1-5
V gene: TRBV30
CDR3 DNA: TGTGCCTGGAGTCGAGGGACAGGGGACAATCAGCCCCAGCATTTT
CDR3 protein: CAWSRGTGDNQPQHF

D gene: TRBD1
clone size: .
J gene: TRBJ2-5
V gene: TRBV5-1
CDR3 DNA: TGCGCCAGCAGCTTGAGGGGACAGATTAAAGAGACCCAGTACTTC
CDR3 protein: CASSLRGQIKETQYF

D gene: TRBD1
clone size: .
J gene: TRBJ1-5
V gene: TRBV7-9
CDR3 DNA: TGTGCCAGCAGCGGCGACAGGGCAGGACAGCCCCAGCATTTT
CDR3 protein: CASSGDRAGQPQHF

D gene: TRBD1
clone size: .
J gene: TRBJ2-7
V gene: TRBV19
CDR3 DNA: TGTGCCAGTAGTCTCGGACAGGGGCGCGAGCAGTACTTC
CDR3 protein: CASSLGQGREQYF

D gene: .
clone size: .
J gene: TRBJ1-4
V gene: TRBV6-5
CDR3 DNA: TGTGCCAGCAGTTACTCATGGGGGGAACTGTTTTTT
CDR3 protein: CASSYSWGELFF

D gene: TRBD1
clone size: .
J gene: TRBJ1-1
V gene: TRBV30
CDR3 DNA: TGTGCCTGGAAAGACAGGGCGGCGAACACTGAAGCTTTCTTT
CDR3 protein: CAWKDRAANTEAFF

D gene: TRBD1
clone size: .
J gene: TRBJ1-2
V gene: TRBV24-1
CDR3 DNA: TGTGCCACCAGTGAATCAGGGGGCTTTAACTATGGCTACACCTTC
CDR3 protein: CATSESGGFNYGYTF

D gene: .
clone size: .
J gene: TRBJ1-1
V gene: TRBV19
CDR3 DNA: TGTGCCAGTAGTATAGGGGGGCTTCTGACAAACACTGAAGCTTTCTTT
CDR3 protein: CASSIGGLLTNTEAFF

D gene: .
clone size: .
J gene: TRBJ1-6
V gene: TRBV29-1
CDR3 DNA: TGCAGCGTTCCTGCCGGGGACATCAATTCACCCCTCCACTTT
CDR3 protein: CSVPAGDINSPLHF

D gene: .
clone size: .
J gene: TRBJ2-1
V gene: TRBV13
CDR3 DNA: TGTGCCAGCAGCCAAGAGTACAATGAGCAGTTCTTC
CDR3 protein: CASSQEYNEQFF

D gene: TRBD2
clone size: .
J gene: TRBJ2-5
V gene: TRBV28
CDR3 DNA: TGTGCCAGCAGTTCGACCTGGGGGGGTCTGGAGACCCAGTACTTC
CDR3 protein: CASSSTWGGLETQYF

D gene: .
clone size: .
J gene: TRBJ1-4
V gene: TRBV4-3
CDR3 DNA: TGCGCCAGCAGCCGTAGGGAGGGGGAGGGAGAAAAACTGTTTTTT
CDR3 protein: CASSRREGEGEKLFF

D gene: .
clone size: once
J gene: TRBJ1-2
V gene: TRBV12-3/TRBV12-4
CDR3 DNA: TGTGCCACCGCCGGGGGGACTAACTATGGCTACACCTTC
CDR3 protein: CATAGGTNYGYTF

D gene: TRBD1
clone size: .
J gene: TRBJ1-2
V gene: TRBV18
CDR3 DNA: TGTGCCAGCTCACCACAGGGGGCCCGCACCTTTACTAACTATGGCTACACCTTC
CDR3 protein: CASSPQGARTFTNYGYTF

D gene: .
clone size: .
J gene: TRBJ2-7
V gene: TRBV4-1
CDR3 DNA: TGCGCCAGCAGCCAAGACGCAGCGGCCTACGAGCAGTACTTC
CDR3 protein: CASSQDAAAYEQYF

D gene: .
clone size: few
J gene: TRBJ1-1
V gene: TRBV6-5
CDR3 DNA: TGTGCCAGCAGTTACTCGAACAGAAACACTGAAGCTTTCTTT
CDR3 protein: CASSYSNRNTEAFF

D gene: .
clone size: .
J gene: TRBJ2-7
V gene: TRBV6-5
CDR3 DNA: TGTGCCAGCAAAAATCGGGGGTCCTCCTACGAGCAGTACTTC
CDR3 protein: CASKNRGSSYEQYF

D gene: TRBD1
clone size: .
J gene: TRBJ2-7
V gene: TRBV9
CDR3 DNA: TGTGCCAGCAGCGTAGTCCCTGGAAGGACAGGGCCCTCCGAGCAGTACTTC
CDR3 protein: CASSVVPGRTGPSEQYF

D gene: TRBD2
clone size: .
J gene: TRBJ2-5
V gene: TRBV5-1
CDR3 DNA: TGCGCCAGCAGCCCCCTCCCCGGGACTAGTAAAGAGACCCAGTACTTC
CDR3 protein: CASSPLPGTSKETQYF

D gene: TRBD2
clone size: .
J gene: TRBJ2-2
V gene: TRBV15
CDR3 DNA: TGTGCCACCAGCGACTATCCCGGGACTAGCGGGGTGAACACCGGGGAGCTGTTTTTT
CDR3 protein: CATSDYPGTSGVNTGELFF

D gene: .
clone size: .
J gene: TRBJ1-4
V gene: TRBV12-3/TRBV12-4
CDR3 DNA: TGTGCCAGCAGCCGCGGTAGTATTGAAAAACTGTTTTTT
CDR3 protein: CASSRGSIEKLFF

D gene: .
clone size: .
J gene: TRBJ2-7
V gene: TRBV27
CDR3 DNA: TGTGCCAGCAGTTTTATGGCGGGGCTCTCCTACGAGCAGTACTTC
CDR3 protein: CASSFMAGLSYEQYF

D gene: TRBD2
clone size: .
J gene: TRBJ2-7
V gene: TRBV4-1
CDR3 DNA: TGCGCCAGCAGCCAGAGGGTCATAGCGGGGGGGTACGAGCAGTACTTC
CDR3 protein: CASSQRVIAGGYEQYF

D gene: .
clone size: once
J gene: TRBJ2-2
V gene: TRBV4-3
CDR3 DNA: TGCGCCAGCAGCCAAGATCCGGTGGGCGCGAACACCGGGGAGCTGTTTTTT
CDR3 protein: CASSQDPVGANTGELFF

D gene: .
clone size: .
J gene: TRBJ1-6
V gene: TRBV30
CDR3 DNA: TGTGCCTGGAGGACGGGGGGGGGACCTAATTCACCCCTCCACTTT
CDR3 protein: CAWRTGGGPNSPLHF

D gene: TRBD1
clone size: .
J gene: TRBJ1-4
V gene: TRBV7-2
CDR3 DNA: TGTGCCAGCAGCCCCGACAGGGGGGCGGCTAATGAAAAACTGTTTTTT
CDR3 protein: CASSPDRGAANEKLFF

D gene: .
clone size: many
J gene: TRBJ1-1
V gene: TRBV28
CDR3 DNA: TGTGCCAGCAGACAAAGGGGGGGAATGAACACTGAAGCTTTCTTT
CDR3 protein: CASRQRGGMNTEAFF

D gene: .
clone size: .
J gene: TRBJ2-1
V gene: TRBV18
CDR3 DNA: TGTGCCAGCTCACCACCCCCTCTAAACGGGAACAATGAGCAGTTCTTC
CDR3 protein: CASSPPPLNGNNEQFF